This T cell receptor beta chain was profiled in a study of T cell responses to AZD1222 COVID-19 vaccine. Study-wide results and caveats: Researchers took repertoire samples only after the peak T cell response had come. Spike-spanning, vaccine-associated CD4 TCRs were dominant at 160-218 and 743-854. Donors were mostly white British, more females; clonal diversity possibly underestimated.

The repertoire was sequenced with immunoSEQ multiplex PCR; TCRdb's copy has only in-frame clones and lacks some. The repertoire consists of about 140,000 clones, with just over 90% occurring once and the leading ten covering 0.7% to 1%. Comment on this clone: What it binds is not known.

The CDR3 spans 14 residues. From germline, CDR1 is SGDLS and CDR2 YYNGEE. Trimming cost V 0 bases and J 3 bases, with 9 bases left between them. Source: peripheral blood, taken on day 0 of MenACWY control vaccination. This sequence joins TRBV9 and TRBJ1-2, with D possibly being TRBD1 (5 bases). This TCR came from an adult in good health. This chain's CDR3 is CASSVAGDHYGYTF. In DNA, the CDR3 is TGTGCCAGCAGCGTAGCGGGGGACCACTATGGCTACACCTTC.